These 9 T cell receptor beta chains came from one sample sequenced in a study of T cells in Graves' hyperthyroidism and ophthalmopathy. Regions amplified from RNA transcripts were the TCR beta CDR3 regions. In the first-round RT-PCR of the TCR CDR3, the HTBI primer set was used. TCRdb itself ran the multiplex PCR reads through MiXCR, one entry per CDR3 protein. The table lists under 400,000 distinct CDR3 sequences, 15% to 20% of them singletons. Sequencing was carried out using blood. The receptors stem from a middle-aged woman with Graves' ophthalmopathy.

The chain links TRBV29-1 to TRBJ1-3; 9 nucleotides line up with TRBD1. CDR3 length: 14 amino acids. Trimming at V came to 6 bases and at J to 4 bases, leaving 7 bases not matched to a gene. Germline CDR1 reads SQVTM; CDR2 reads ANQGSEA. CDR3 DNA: TGCAGCGTCGGACCCGGGACAGGGGGAAACACCATATATTTT. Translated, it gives CSVGPGTGGNTIYF.

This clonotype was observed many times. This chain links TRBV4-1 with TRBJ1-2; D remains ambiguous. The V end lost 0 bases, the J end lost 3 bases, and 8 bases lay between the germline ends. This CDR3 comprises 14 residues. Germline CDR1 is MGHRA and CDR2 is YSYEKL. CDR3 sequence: CASSQDEGYYGYTF. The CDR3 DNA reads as TGCGCCAGCAGCCAAGATGAGGGATACTATGGCTACACCTTC.

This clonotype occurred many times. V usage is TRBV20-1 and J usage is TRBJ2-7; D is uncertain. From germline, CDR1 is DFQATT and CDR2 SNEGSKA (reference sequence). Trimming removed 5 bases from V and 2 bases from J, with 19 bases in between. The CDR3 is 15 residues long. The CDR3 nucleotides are TGCAGTGCTTTAAACCCCGGTACCCAGACCTACGAGCAGTACTTC. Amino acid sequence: CSALNPGTQTYEQYF.

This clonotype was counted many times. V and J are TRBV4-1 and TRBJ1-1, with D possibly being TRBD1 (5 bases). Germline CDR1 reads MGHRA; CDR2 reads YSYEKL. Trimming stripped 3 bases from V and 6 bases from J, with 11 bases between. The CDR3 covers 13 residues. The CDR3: CASSHPGMAEAFF. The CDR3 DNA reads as TGCGCCAGCAGCCACCCAGGGATGGCTGAAGCTTTCTTT.

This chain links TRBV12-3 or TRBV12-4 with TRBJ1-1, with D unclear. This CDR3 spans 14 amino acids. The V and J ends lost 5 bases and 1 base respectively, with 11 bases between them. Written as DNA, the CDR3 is TGTGCCAGCAGTCACACGGCGGAGAACACTGAAGCTTTCTTT. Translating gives CASSHTAENTEAFF.

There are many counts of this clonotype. The CDR3 DNA sequence: TGTGCCACCAGCAGAGCTACGACTTCAAATGCGTACGAGCAGTACTTC. Translating it yields CATSRATTSNAYEQYF. V is TRBV15 and J is TRBJ2-7; D uncertain. The CDR3 is 16 amino acids. V was cut by 1 base and J by 4 bases, with 17 bases left in between. From germline, CDR1 is LNHNV and CDR2 YYDKDF (reference sequence).

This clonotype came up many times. Here the CDR3 DNA reads TGTGCCAGCAGCCCCCCCGGGGGGGAGCCCAATCAAGAGACCCAGTACTTC. Encoded protein: CASSPPGGEPNQETQYF. The chain carries TRBV11-2 and TRBJ2-5, with 8 nucleotides matching TRBD2. V trimming: 5 bases; J trimming: 2 bases; junction bases outside the gene matches: 13. The CDR3 loop spans 17 amino acids. Per the germline V gene, CDR1 is SGHAT and CDR2 is FQNNGV.

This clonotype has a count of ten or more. DNA of the CDR3: TGTGCCACCAGCAGAGTCCGGCAAGCGAACACCGGGGAGCTGTTTTTT. As protein: CATSRVRQANTGELFF. The chain is built from TRBV15 and TRBJ2-2; D is uncertain. The CDR3 is made up of 16 amino acids. V was shortened by 1 base and J by 0 bases, with 9 bases between the two germline ends. Per germline, CDR1 LNHNV and CDR2 YYDKDF (reference sequence).

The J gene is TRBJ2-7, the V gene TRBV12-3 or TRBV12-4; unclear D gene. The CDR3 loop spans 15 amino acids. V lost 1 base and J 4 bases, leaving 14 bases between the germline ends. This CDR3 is CASSLGGSLDYEQYF. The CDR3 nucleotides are TGTGCCAGCAGTTTAGGGGGTTCTTTGGATTACGAGCAGTACTTC.